The 5 T cell receptor beta chains below come from one sample, sequenced in a study of blood T cells in healthy people across ages. A sample-barcoded 5' primer and a J-beta primer mix were used in a second PCR of about 6 to 11 cycles. MiXCR, applied by TCRdb to the 5' RACE reads, yields one record per CDR3 protein. Here the sample spans fewer than 2 million distinct CDR3 sequences, roughly two fifths being singletons. The source material was blood. These receptors were obtained from a human donor in good health.

The J gene is TRBJ2-3, the V gene TRBV5-1; D gene unclear. Germline V gene data show CDR1 as SGHRS and CDR2 as YFSETQ. The CDR3 spans 15 residues. V lost 0 bases and J 2 bases, leaving 10 bases between the germline ends. DNA of the CDR3: TGCGCCAGCAGCTTGGTAGACCCTATCACAGATACGCAGTATTTT. It encodes CASSLVDPITDTQYF. The full variable domain, with the rest looked up from reference TRBV5-1 and TRBJ2-3, is KAGVTQTPRYLIKTRGQQVTLSCSPISGHRSVSWYQQTPGQGLQFLFEYFSETQRNKGNFPGRFSGRQFSNSRSEMNVSTLELGDSALYLCASSLVDPITDTQYFGPGTRLTVL.

The chain has TRBV15 and TRBJ2-7; D perhaps matches TRBD1 (6 bases). V lost 1 base and J 3 bases, leaving 13 bases between the germline ends. The germline gives CDR1 LNHNV, CDR2 YYDKDF (reference sequence). CDR3 length equals 15 residues. Here the CDR3 DNA reads TGTGCCACCAGCAGAGCAATAGGGGGTTTCTACGAGCAGTACTTC. Translating gives CATSRAIGGFYEQYF. Based on the CDR3 plus reference TRBV15 and TRBJ2-7, the full variable domain is DAMVIQNPRYQVTQFGKPVTLSCSQTLNHNVMYWYQQKSSQAPKLLFHYYDKDFNNEADTPDNFQSRRPNTSFCFLDIRSPGLGDTAMYLCATSRAIGGFYEQYFGPGTRLTVT.

V usage is TRBV12-3 or TRBV12-4 and J usage is TRBJ1-1; TRBD1 matches at 7 bases. J gave up 3 bases and V 0 bases, and 4 bases lay outside the gene matches. CDR3 length equals 15 residues. This CDR3 reads CASSLAEDRDTEAFF. The CDR3, as DNA: TGTGCCAGCAGTTTAGCAGAAGACAGGGACACTGAAGCTTTCTTT.

V and J are TRBV5-1 and TRBJ1-6; D gene uncertain. The V end was cut by 2 bases, the J end by 5 bases, with 11 bases between. The CDR3 runs to 15 residues. The germline V gene has CDR1 SGHRS and CDR2 YFSETQ. CDR3 residues: CASSFRTADNSPLHF. The CDR3 bases are TGCGCCAGCAGCTTCCGGACGGCAGATAATTCACCCCTCCACTTT. The variable domain in full, with the rest retrieved from reference TRBV5-1 and TRBJ1-6, is KAGVTQTPRYLIKTRGQQVTLSCSPISGHRSVSWYQQTPGQGLQFLFEYFSETQRNKGNFPGRFSGRQFSNSRSEMNVSTLELGDSALYLCASSFRTADNSPLHFGNGTRLTVT.

The CDR3 loop is CASVPSGEGQPQHF. DNA for the CDR3: TGTGCCAGCGTGCCTTCAGGGGAAGGACAGCCCCAGCATTTT. The chain is built from TRBV6-2 or TRBV6-3 and TRBJ1-5, with D possibly being TRBD1 (6 bases). The germline gives CDR1 MNHEY, CDR2 SVGEGT. Trimming pared 8 bases from V and 7 bases from J, leaving 18 bases between. This CDR3 region has 14 residues.